The clone carrying this TCR beta chain was seen at least ten times. Its target is not known. The library was prepared for alpha chains; this beta chain is a stray read, so its frequency means little. Time point given: sample taken at primary tumor resection. Whole RNA, isolated from tumor, nontumor lung or frozen PBMC, was sequenced without prior sorting. The sample is drawn from a study of spatial heterogeneity in lung cancer. Trimming cost V 3 bases and J 2 bases, with 8 bases left between them. This CDR3 has 14 residues. Per germline, CDR1 DFQATT and CDR2 SNEGSKA (reference sequence). Carried by each TCR cDNA molecule was a unique molecular identifier. TCRdb reprocessed the 5' RACE reads via MiXCR and lists one record per CDR3 protein. The data show nearly 10,000 distinct CDR3 sequences, around 6.3% seen once. Overall study results and limits: Within tumors, counts of expanded alpha and beta TCRs tracked tumor mutation counts.

The sample here was lung tumor tissue, taken at surgery. The chain joins TRBV20-1 to TRBJ2-6; D is perhaps TRBD1 or TRBD2 (6 bases each). This TCR was recovered from a male donor with early-stage non-small cell lung cancer. CDR3 sequence (DNA): TGCAGTGCTAGGGAGGGGGCTGGGGCCAACGTCCTGACTTTC. Protein: CSAREGAGANVLTF.